This T cell receptor (beta chain) was retrieved from a study of identical twins listed by TCRdb under 2016. Regarding the study in general: To test whether fetal clonotypes persist, the study used deep sequencing on TCR alpha and beta repertoires from monozygotic twins, unrelated adults of various ages, and cord blood. Replicate twin experiments were performed at different times using different library preparation protocols to rule out contamination.

The table lists this clonotype with a few counts. Its antigen remains unidentified. Base qualities are not provided; no much larger clone lies one nucleotide away. The investigation overall reported the following: Abundant cord blood beta clonotypes carried fewer insertions; young adult naive repertoires showed a weaker similar trend, while memory repertoires showed none. Compared with coincidental sharing between unrelated individuals, an excess of low generation-probability sequences was observed among out-of-frame TCR alpha sequences shared between twins. In monozygotic twins, out-of-frame TCR alpha sharing was systematically underestimated by recombination models, although the models agreed with sharing between unrelated individuals. Zero-insertion analyses could be partly confounded by invariant T cells such as MAIT and iNKT, though diverse VJ usage argued against such confounding for most clonotypes. A weaker excess of twin sharing was found in beta out-of-frame sequences because the signal-to-noise ratio was lowered by fewer shared sequences. Because the same donors could not be followed over many years, the conclusions depended on cross-sectional statistical analysis.

Library creation used 5' RACE. Sequenced using an Illumina HiSeq 2000. A universal primer binding site was introduced by template switching, and a unique molecular identifier was present in the final cDNA, enabling accurate counting of TCR cDNA molecules. Specific primers in the conserved constant-segment region were used to synthesize first-strand cDNA for the TCR alpha and beta chains. To control for contamination, each cDNA library was double barcoded with a SMART-Mk sample barcode plus Illumina barcodes. TruSeq adapter sequences along with Illumina sample barcodes were introduced in two successive PCR steps. Sequencing of the TCR alpha and beta cDNA libraries was done on the Illumina HiSeq platform using custom primers. The study's own analysis went as follows. Unique molecular identifiers were extracted from raw reads with MiGEC, and CDR3 positions were determined with MiXCR. Recombination models were inferred per individual with the repgenHMM and IGoR tools using an EM algorithm. The tcR package in R was used for shared clonotype analysis, with sharing normalized by the product of cloneset sizes. To study raw recombination free of thymic and clonal selection effects, out-of-frame nonproductive sequences were analyzed. TCRdb reprocessed the public reads (quality trimming at Q25 with fastp, clone calling with MiXCR) and kept in-frame beta chains. Here each entry gathers all rows of one CDR3 protein and keeps the most common genes and DNA. The V and J calls were not made by the authors but by TCRdb's processing. For this sample the table gives about 300,000 distinct CDR3 sequences, of which about 12% were detected only once. The leading ten clones occupy 7.2% of the sample.

Every donor in the study was a healthy Caucasian. The twin cohort consisted of three pairs of female monozygotic twins, all aged about 18 to 30 years. Positive isolation kits from Invitrogen were used to isolate CD4+ and CD8+ T cell populations. This sample also appeared in a second study, on yellow fever vaccine responses in identical twins. As the second paper documents: The T cell response to vaccination in identical twins was reported by the authors to appear partly convergent and partly personalized. In identical twins, the study followed T cell clones that responded to the vaccine with precision.

The sample consisted of CD8+ T cells sorted from blood. The source of this sequence is a woman between 18 and 29 years old in good health.

The CDR3 corresponds to CSARDVGEGLVETQYF. The DNA reads TGCAGTGCTAGAGATGTGGGGGAGGGCCTGGTGGAGACCCAGTACTTC. The chain was built from TRBV20-1 and TRBJ2-5, with 7 central nucleotides matching TRBD2. V is pruned by 0 bases and J by 5 bases, leaving 12 bases of the junction without a gene match. CDR1 DFQATT and CDR2 SNEGSKA were looked up in the germline V gene (reference sequence). The CDR3 has 16 amino acids, counting the end cysteine and phenylalanine. Kept here is only the CDR3 DNA, which spans 48 bases and is read in frame from base 1.